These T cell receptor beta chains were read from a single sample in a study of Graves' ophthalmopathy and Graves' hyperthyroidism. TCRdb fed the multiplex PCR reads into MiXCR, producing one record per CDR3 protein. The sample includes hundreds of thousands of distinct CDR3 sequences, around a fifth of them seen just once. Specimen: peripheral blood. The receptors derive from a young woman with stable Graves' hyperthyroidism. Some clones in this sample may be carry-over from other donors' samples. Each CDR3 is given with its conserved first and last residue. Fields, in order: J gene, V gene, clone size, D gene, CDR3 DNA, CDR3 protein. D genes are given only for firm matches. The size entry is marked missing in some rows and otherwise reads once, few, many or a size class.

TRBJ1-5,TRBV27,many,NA,TGTGCCAGCAGTTTATCCTATAGCAATCAGCCCCAGCATTTT,CASSLSYSNQPQHF
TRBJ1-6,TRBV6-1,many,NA,TGTGCCAGCAGTCCGCCCACTGACGATAATTCACCCCTCCACTTT,CASSPPTDDNSPLHF
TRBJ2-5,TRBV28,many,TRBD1,TGTGCCAGCAGCACCCCTTCCGTGGACAGGGACGAGACCCAGTACTTC,CASSTPSVDRDETQYF
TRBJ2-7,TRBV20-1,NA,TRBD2,TGCAGTGCTAGAGGGCTAGCGGGCTGGGAGCAGTACTTC,CSARGLAGWEQYF
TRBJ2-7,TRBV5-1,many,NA,TGCGCCAGCAGCTTTCGGACAGATTCCTACGAGCAGTACTTC,CASSFRTDSYEQYF
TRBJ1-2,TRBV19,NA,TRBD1,TGTGCCAGTAGTATCTCCGTTGGGACAGGGGAAGGCTACACCTTC,CASSISVGTGEGYTF
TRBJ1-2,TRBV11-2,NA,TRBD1,TGTGCCAGCAGCTTAGAAGCCCCGACAGGGAGGAGATATGGCTACACCTTC,CASSLEAPTGRRYGYTF
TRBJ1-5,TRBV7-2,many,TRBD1,TGTGCCAGCAGCTTGGCCGGGACAGGGGTAGGGCAGCCCCAGCATTTT,CASSLAGTGVGQPQHF
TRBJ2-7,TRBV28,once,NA,TGTGCCAGCAGTTTAGGGAGAGAAATCGAGCAGTACTTC,CASSLGREIEQYF
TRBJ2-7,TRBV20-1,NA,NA,TGCAGTGCTAGAGGGACGGACACCTACTACGAGCAGTACTTC,CSARGTDTYYEQYF
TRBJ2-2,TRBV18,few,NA,TGTGCCAGCTCACTGTTTACGGGAGACGGCACCGGGGAGCTGTTTTTT,CASSLFTGDGTGELFF
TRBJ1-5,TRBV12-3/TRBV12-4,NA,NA,TGTGCCAGCAGTTTAATGGGGAAGGAGCCCCAGCATTTT,CASSLMGKEPQHF
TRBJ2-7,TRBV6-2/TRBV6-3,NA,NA,TGTGCCAGCAGTTCCAGACAGGTCCCTCCCTACGAGCAGTACTTC,CASSSRQVPPYEQYF
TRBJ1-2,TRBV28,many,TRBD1,TGTGCCAGCAGTAGAATACAGGGGCCTGTCTATGGCTACACCTTC,CASSRIQGPVYGYTF
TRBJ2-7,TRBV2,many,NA,TGTGCCAGCAATTCGGACCTCTACGAGCAGTACTTC,CASNSDLYEQYF
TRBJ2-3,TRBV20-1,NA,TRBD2,TGCAGTGCTCTAGGACTAGATTCAGATACGCAGTATTTT,CSALGLDSDTQYF
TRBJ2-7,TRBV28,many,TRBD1,TGTGCCAGCACCGGGACAGACCTGCGAGTCTACGAGCAGTACTTC,CASTGTDLRVYEQYF
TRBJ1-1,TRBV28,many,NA,TGTGCCAGCATCTTCTTCAGGGGCGGCACTGAAGCTTTCTTT,CASIFFRGGTEAFF
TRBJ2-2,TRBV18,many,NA,TGTGCCAGCCGACCGGACAGCACCGGGGAGCTGTTTTTT,CASRPDSTGELFF
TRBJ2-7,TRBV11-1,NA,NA,TGTGCCAGCAGCTTATGGTATTCCGGGGGAGGCTACGAGCAGTACTTC,CASSLWYSGGGYEQYF
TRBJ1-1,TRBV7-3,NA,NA,TGTGCCAGCAGCGAACCGGGACTTAGGACTGAAGCTTTCTTT,CASSEPGLRTEAFF
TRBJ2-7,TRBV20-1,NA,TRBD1,TGCAGTGCTAGATTACTAGACAGGGTGTACGACGAGCAGTACTTC,CSARLLDRVYDEQYF
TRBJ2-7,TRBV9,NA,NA,TGTGCCAGCAGCGTAGCTTCGGACAGCAGCTCCTACGAGCAGTACTTC,CASSVASDSSSYEQYF
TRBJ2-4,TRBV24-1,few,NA,TGTGCCACCAGTGATTCGGGACAATTAAAAAACATTAAGTACTTC,CATSDSGQLKNIKYF
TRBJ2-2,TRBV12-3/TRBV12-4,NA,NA,TGTGCCAGCAGTCCCCGGACCTTTATCAACACCGGGGAGCTGTTTTTT,CASSPRTFINTGELFF
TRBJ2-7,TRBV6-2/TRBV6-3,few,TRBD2,TGTGCCAGCAGTTACCCCCTGGGATTCGGGGGGTTTAGCTCCTACGAGCAGTACTTC,CASSYPLGFGGFSSYEQYF
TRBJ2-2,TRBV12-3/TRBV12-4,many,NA,TGTGCCAGCAGTGGCCAGGGGTACACCGGGGAGCTGTTTTTT,CASSGQGYTGELFF
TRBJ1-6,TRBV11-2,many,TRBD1,TGTGCCAGCAGCCGAGGACAGGGAAGTGGTTCACACCTCCACTTT,CASSRGQGSGSHLHF
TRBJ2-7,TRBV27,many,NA,TGTGCCAGCAGTTTGGTAGGGGAAAGCTTCTACGAGCAGTACTTC,CASSLVGESFYEQYF
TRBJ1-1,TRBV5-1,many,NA,TGCGCCAGCAGCGGCGGAGAACTCTCAGCTTTCTTT,CASSGGELSAFF
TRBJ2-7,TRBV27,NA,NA,TGTGCCAGCACCGCAAAGGGACTTCTGGCCTACGAGCAGTACTTC,CASTAKGLLAYEQYF
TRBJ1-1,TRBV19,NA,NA,TGTGCCAGTAGTATCTGGGTAAACACTGAAGCTTTCTTT,CASSIWVNTEAFF
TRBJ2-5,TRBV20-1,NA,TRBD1,TGCAGTGCTAGAGATCCAGGGACAGGGGATCAAGAGACCCAGTACTTC,CSARDPGTGDQETQYF
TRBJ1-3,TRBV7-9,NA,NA,TGTGCCAGCAGCGAGGGGACGGTCTCTGGAAACACCATATATTTT,CASSEGTVSGNTIYF
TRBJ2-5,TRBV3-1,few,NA,TGTGCCAGCAGCCAAGGGCAGGTAGGGGAGACCCAGTACTTC,CASSQGQVGETQYF
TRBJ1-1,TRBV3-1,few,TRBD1,TGTGCCAGCAGCCAAGGGACAGGGGGTATCACTGAAGCTTTCTTT,CASSQGTGGITEAFF
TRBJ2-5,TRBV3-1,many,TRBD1,TGTGCCAGCAGCCCAGGGACAGAACTAGAAGAGACCCAGTACTTC,CASSPGTELEETQYF
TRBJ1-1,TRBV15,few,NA,TGTGCCACCAGCAGAGATATAACAGGGTCTGAAGCTTTCTTT,CATSRDITGSEAFF
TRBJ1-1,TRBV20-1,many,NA,TGCAGTGGCCCAACAGGACGGGTGAACACTGAAGCTTTCTTT,CSGPTGRVNTEAFF
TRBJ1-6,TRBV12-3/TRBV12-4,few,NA,TGTGCCAGCAGGGGGGCGAATTCACCCCCCCACTTT,CASRGANSPPHF
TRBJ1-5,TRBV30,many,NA,TGTGCCTGGACGAGGGGGGGTCAGCCCCAGCATTTT,CAWTRGGQPQHF
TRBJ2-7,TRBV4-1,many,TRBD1,TGCGCCAGCAGCCAACGACAGGGGAGCGACGAGCAGTACTTC,CASSQRQGSDEQYF
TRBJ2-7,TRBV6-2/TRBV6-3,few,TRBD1,TGTGCCAGCAGCCAGGCCGTACAGGGGTACGAGCAGTACTTC,CASSQAVQGYEQYF
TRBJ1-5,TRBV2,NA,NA,TGTGCCAGCAGTGAAGCGCTTCGGGGCTTGCAGCCCCAGCATTTT,CASSEALRGLQPQHF
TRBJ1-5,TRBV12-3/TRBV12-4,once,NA,TGTGCCAGCAGTTTATTGGCCGCGAATCAGCCCCAGCATTTT,CASSLLAANQPQHF
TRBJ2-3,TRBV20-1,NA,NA,TGCAGTGCTAGAGATCGGCGGGGACCCACAGATACGCAGTATTTT,CSARDRRGPTDTQYF
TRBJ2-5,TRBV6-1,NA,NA,TGTGCCAGCAGTGACCCCGCAGGGTACCAAGAGACCCAGTACTTC,CASSDPAGYQETQYF
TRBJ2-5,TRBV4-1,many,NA,TGCGCCAGCAGCCAAGTTGGGGGGCGAGAGACCCAGTACTTC,CASSQVGGRETQYF
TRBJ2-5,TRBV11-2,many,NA,TGTGCCAGCAGCTTAACAATGGAGACCCAGTACTTC,CASSLTMETQYF
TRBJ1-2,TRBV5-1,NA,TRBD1,TGCGCCAGCAGCTCCGATCCCGGGACAGGGGTTTACTATGGCTACACCTTC,CASSSDPGTGVYYGYTF
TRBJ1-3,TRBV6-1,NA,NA,TGTGCCAGCCGTCCCCAGCTCCTCTCTGGAAACACCATATATTTT,CASRPQLLSGNTIYF